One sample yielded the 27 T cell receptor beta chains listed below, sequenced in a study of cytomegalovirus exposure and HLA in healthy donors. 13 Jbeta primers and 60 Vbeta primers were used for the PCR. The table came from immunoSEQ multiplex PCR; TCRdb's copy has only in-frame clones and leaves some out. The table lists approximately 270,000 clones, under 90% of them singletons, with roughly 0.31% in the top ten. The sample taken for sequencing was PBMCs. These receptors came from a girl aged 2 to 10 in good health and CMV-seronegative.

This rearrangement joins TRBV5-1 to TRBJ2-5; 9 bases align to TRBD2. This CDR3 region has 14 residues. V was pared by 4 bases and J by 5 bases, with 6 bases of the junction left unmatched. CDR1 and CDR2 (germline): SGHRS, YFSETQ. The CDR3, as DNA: TGCGCCAGCAGCCCCGGACTAGCGATGGAGACCCAGTACTTC. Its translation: CASSPGLAMETQYF. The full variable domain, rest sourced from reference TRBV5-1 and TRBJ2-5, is KAGVTQTPRYLIKTRGQQVTLSCSPISGHRSVSWYQQTPGQGLQFLFEYFSETQRNKGNFPGRFSGRQFSNSRSEMNVSTLELGDSALYLCASSPGLAMETQYFGPGTRLLVL.

In DNA form, the CDR3 reads TGTGCCAGCACCACTGATCCGGGACAGACCTATGGCTACACCTTC. Its protein product is CASTTDPGQTYGYTF. V is TRBV27 and J is TRBJ1-2; 7 positions agree with TRBD1. V gave up 7 bases and J gave up 4 bases; unmatched junction bases: 12. Germline CDR1 reads MNHEY; CDR2 reads SMNVEV (reference sequence). This CDR3 contains 15 residues.

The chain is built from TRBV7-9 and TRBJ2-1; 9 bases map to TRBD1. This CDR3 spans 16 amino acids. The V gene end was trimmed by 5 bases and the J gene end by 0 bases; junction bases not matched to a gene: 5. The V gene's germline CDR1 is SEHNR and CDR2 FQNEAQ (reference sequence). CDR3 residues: CASSDGQGSSYNEQFF. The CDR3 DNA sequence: TGTGCCAGCAGCGATGGACAGGGGAGCTCCTACAATGAGCAGTTCTTC.

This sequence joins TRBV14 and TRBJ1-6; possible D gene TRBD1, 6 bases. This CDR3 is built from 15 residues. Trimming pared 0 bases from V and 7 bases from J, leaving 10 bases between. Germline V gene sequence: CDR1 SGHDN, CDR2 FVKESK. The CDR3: CASSQEQGWNSPLHF. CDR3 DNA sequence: TGTGCCAGCAGCCAAGAACAGGGATGGAATTCACCCCTCCACTTT.

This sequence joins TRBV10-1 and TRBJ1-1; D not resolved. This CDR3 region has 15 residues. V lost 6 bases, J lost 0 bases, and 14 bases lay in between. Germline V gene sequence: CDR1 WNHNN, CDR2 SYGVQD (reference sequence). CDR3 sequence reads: CASRALAQMNTEAFF. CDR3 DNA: TGCGCCAGCAGGGCATTGGCCCAGATGAACACTGAAGCTTTCTTT.

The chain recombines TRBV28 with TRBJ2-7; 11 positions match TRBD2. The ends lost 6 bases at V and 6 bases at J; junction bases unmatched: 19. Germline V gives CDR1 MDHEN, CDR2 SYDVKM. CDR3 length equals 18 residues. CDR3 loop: CASRPVPLAGALGGEQYF. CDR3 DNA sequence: TGTGCCAGCAGGCCCGTACCACTAGCGGGAGCCCTTGGGGGCGAGCAGTACTTC.

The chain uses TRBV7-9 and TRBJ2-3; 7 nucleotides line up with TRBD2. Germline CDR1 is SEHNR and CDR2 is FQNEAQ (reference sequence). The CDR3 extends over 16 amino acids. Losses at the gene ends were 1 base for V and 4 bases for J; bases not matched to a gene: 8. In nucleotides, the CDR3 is TGTGCCAGCAGCTTAGGGGGACTAACGGGGGCAGATACGCAGTATTTT. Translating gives CASSLGGLTGADTQYF.

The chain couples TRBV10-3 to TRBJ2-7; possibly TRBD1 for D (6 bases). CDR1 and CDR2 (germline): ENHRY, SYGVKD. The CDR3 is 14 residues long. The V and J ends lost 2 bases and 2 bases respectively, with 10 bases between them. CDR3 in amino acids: CAISENRAPYEQYF. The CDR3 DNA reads TGTGCCATCAGTGAGAACAGGGCCCCCTACGAGCAGTACTTC.

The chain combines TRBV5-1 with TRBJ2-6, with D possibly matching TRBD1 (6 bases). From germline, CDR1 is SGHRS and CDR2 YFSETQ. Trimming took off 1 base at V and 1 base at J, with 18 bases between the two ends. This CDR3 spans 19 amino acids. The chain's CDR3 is CASSLYPRAGASGANVLTF. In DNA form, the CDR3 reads TGCGCCAGCAGCTTGTATCCCCGGGCAGGGGCTTCTGGGGCCAACGTCCTGACTTTC.

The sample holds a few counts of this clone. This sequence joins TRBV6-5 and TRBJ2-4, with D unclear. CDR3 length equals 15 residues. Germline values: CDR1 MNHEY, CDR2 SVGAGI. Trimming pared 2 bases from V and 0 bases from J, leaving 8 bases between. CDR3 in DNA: TGTGCCAGCAGTTACCAGGTCCTAGCCAAAAACATTCAGTACTTC. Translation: CASSYQVLAKNIQYF.

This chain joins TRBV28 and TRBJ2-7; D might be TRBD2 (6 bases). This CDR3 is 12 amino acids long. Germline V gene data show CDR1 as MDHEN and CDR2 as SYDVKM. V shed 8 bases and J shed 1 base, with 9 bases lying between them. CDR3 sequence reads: CASRDLSYEQYF. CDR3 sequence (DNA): TGTGCCAGCCGGGACTTATCCTACGAGCAGTACTTC. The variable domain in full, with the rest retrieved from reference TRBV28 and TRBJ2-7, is DVKVTQSSRYLVKRTGEKVFLECVQDMDHENMFWYRQDPGLGLRLIYFSYDVKMKEKGDIPEGYSVSREKKERFSLILESASTNQTSMYLCASRDLSYEQYFGPGTRLTVT.

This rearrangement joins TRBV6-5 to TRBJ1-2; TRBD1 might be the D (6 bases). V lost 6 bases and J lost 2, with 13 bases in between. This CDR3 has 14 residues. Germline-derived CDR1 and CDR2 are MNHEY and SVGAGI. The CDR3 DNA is TGTGCCAGCAGACCGGGACATGGGAACTATGGCTACACCTTC. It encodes CASRPGHGNYGYTF.

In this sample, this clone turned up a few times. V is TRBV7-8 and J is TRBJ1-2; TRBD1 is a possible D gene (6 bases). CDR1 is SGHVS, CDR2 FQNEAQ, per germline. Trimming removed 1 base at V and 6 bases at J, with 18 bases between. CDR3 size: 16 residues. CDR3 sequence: CASSLDLRGAANGYTF. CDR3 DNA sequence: TGTGCCAGCAGCTTAGATTTGCGGGGGGCGGCGAATGGCTACACCTTC.

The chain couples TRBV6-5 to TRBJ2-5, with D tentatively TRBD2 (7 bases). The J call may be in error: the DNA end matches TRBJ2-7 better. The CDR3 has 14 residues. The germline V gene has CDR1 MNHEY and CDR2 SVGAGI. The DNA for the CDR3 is TGTGCCAGCAGTGGAGGGGGGGCGTTCTACGAGCAGTACTTC. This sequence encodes CASSGGGAFYEQYF.

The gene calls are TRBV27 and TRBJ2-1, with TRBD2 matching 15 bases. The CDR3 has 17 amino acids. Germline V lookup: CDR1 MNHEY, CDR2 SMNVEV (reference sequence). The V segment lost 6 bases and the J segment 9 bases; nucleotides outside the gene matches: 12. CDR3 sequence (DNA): TGTGCCAGCAGCCCGGTGGGACTAGCGGGAGGACGCGGTGAGCAGTTCTTC. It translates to CASSPVGLAGGRGEQFF.

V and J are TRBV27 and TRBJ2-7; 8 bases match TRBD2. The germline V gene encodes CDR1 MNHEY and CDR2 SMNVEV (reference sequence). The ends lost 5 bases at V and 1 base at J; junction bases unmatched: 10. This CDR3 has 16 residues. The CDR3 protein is CASSPLVAGGSYEQYF. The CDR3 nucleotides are TGTGCCAGCAGTCCCCTGGTGGCGGGGGGTTCCTACGAGCAGTACTTC.

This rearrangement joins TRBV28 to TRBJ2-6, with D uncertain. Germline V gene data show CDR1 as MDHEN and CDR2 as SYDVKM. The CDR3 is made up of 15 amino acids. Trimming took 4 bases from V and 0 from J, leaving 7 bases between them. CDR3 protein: CASSSRYSGANVLTF. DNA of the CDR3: TGTGCCAGCAGTTCTCGTTACTCTGGGGCCAACGTCCTGACTTTC.

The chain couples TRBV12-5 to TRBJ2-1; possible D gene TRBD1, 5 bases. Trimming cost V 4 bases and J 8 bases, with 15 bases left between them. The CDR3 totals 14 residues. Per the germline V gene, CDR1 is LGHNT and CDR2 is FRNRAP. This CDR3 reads CASGSLRVEDEQFF. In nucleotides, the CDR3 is TGTGCTAGTGGTTCCCTCAGGGTTGAGGATGAGCAGTTCTTC. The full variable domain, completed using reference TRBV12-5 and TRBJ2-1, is DARVTQTPRHKVTEMGQEVTMRCQPILGHNTVFWYRQTMMQGLELLAYFRNRAPLDDSGMPKDRFSAEMPDATLATLKIQPSEPRDSAVYFCASGSLRVEDEQFFGPGTRLTVL.

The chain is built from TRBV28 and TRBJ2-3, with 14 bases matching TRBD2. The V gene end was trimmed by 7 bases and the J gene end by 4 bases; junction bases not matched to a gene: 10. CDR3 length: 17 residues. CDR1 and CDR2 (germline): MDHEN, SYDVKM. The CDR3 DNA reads TGTGCCAGCACCCCGGGACTAGCGGGAGTGCCGGCAGATACGCAGTATTTT. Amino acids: CASTPGLAGVPADTQYF.

The CDR3 DNA follows: TGTGCCAGTAGCATCGCGGGGTTTGAAGCTTTCTTT. Translation gives CASSIAGFEAFF. The V gene is TRBV19, the J gene TRBJ1-1; D gene uncertain. CDR3 length equals 12 residues. Trimming cost V 6 bases and J 7 bases, with 12 bases left between them. The germline V gene has CDR1 LNHDA and CDR2 SQIVND (reference sequence).

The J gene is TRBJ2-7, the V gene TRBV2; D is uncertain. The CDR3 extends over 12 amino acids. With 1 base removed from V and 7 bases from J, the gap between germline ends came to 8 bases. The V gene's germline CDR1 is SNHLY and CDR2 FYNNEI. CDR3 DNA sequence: TGTGCCAGCAGTGAAGGAGATAATGAGCAGTACTTC. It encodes CASSEGDNEQYF. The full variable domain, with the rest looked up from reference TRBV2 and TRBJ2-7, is EPEVTQTPSHQVTQMGQEVILRCVPISNHLYFYWYRQILGQKVEFLVSFYNNEISEKSEIFDDQFSVERPDGSNFTLKIRSTKLEDSAMYFCASSEGDNEQYFGPGTRLTVT.

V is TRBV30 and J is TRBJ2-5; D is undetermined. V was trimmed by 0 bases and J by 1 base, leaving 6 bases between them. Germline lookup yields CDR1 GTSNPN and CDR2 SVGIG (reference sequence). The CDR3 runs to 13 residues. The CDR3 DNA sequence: TGTGCCTGGAGTGTGTTATTCCAAGAGACCCAGTACTTC. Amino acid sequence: CAWSVLFQETQYF.

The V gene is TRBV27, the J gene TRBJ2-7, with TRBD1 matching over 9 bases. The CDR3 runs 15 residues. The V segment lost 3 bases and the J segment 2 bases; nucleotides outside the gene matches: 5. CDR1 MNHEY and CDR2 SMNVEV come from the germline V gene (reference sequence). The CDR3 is CASSFGGTGTYEQYF. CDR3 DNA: TGTGCCAGCAGTTTCGGCGGGACAGGGACCTACGAGCAGTACTTC.

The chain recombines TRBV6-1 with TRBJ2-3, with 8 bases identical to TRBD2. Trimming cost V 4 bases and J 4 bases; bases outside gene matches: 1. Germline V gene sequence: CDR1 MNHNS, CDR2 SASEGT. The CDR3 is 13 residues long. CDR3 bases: TGTGCCAGCAGTGCGGGGGGGCCAGATACGCAGTATTTT. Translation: CASSAGGPDTQYF.

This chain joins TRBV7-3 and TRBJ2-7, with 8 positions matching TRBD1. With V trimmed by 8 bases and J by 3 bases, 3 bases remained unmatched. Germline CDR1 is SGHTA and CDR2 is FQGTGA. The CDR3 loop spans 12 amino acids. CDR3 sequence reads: CASGTGHYEQYF. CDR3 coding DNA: TGTGCCAGCGGGACAGGCCACTACGAGCAGTACTTC.

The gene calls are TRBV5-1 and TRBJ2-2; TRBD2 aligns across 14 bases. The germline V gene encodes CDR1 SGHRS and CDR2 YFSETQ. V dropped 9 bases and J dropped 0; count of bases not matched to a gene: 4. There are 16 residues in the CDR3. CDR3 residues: CATRLAGGANTGELFF. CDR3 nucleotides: TGCGCCACCCGACTAGCGGGAGGGGCGAACACCGGGGAGCTGTTTTTT.

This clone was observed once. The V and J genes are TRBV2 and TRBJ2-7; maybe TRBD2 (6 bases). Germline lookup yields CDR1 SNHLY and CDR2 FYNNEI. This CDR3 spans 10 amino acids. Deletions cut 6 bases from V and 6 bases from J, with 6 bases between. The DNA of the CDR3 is TGTGCCAGCAGAGCGGGCGAGCAGTACTTC. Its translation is CASRAGEQYF.